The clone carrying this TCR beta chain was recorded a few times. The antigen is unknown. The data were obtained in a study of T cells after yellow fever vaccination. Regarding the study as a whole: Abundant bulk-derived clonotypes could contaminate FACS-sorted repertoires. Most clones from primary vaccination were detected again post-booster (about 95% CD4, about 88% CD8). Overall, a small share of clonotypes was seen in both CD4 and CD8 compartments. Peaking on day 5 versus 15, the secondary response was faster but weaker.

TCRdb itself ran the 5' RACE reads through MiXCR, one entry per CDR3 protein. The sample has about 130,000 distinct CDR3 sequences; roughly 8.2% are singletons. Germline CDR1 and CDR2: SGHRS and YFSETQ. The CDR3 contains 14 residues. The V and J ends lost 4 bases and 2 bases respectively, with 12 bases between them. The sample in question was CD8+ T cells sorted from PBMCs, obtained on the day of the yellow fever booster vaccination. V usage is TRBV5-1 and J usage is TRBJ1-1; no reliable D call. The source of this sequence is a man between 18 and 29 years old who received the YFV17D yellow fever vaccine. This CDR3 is CASSPRRGNTEAFF. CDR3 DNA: TGCGCCAGCAGCCCCCGACGTGGTAACACTGAAGCTTTCTTT.